This T cell receptor beta chain was observed in a study of graft-versus-host responses after intestinal transplantation. Looking at the study overall: Each patient got anti-thymocyte globulin induction, then tacrolimus and steroids for around three years.

As regards this clone: Its cognate antigen is unknown.

Study-level results: GvH clones detected in recipient marrow included some appearing first in ileum or blood. Early post-transplant declines in HvG were associated with peak levels of circulating GvH clones. Across patients carrying graft-donor T cell macrochimerism, allografts held high graft-versus-host to host-versus-graft clonal ratios.

The data were produced by immunoSEQ multiplex PCR, yet TCRdb's version contains in-frame clones alone and is incomplete. The sample holds 85,000 to 130,000 clones, about 90% seen once. The CDR3 has 12 residues. Germline V CDR1 and CDR2: SQVTM, ANQGSEA. Trimming took off 8 bases at V and 3 bases at J, with 13 bases between the two ends. The clonotype originates from a human donor who received an intestinal transplant. The genes are TRBV29-1 and TRBJ1-1; D is perhaps TRBD1 (6 bases). The sample here was unstimulated CD4+ T cells sorted from spleen or lymph node cells, taken before intestinal transplant. The CDR3 DNA follows: TGCAGCCCCTCCCAGGGGTACACTGAAGCTTTCTTT. Translating gives CSPSQGYTEAFF.